The rows below give T cell receptor beta chains drawn from one sample of a study of glioma-infiltrating T cells after dendritic cell vaccination. Here immunoSEQ multiplex PCR was the method, and the copy in TCRdb shows in-frame clones only, minus some. The sample includes tens of thousands of clones, more than 90% of them seen just once. Sequencing was performed on blood, taken before dendritic cell vaccination. The receptor source for this set is a human donor with glioblastoma. CDR3s include the opening cysteine and the closing phenylalanine or tryptophan. The D gene is left open where the match is weak. The listing skips clone size in some rows; elsewhere it reads once, few, many or a size class.

v_gene	d_gene	abundance	j_gene	CDR3aa	CDR3nt
TRBV19	TRBD1	.	TRBJ1-5	CASSTWTGTYSNQPQHF	TGTGCCAGTAGTACCTGGACAGGGACCTATAGCAATCAGCCCCAGCATTTT
TRBV4-1	TRBD1	.	TRBJ1-1	CASSPGQVNTEAFF	TGCGCCAGCAGCCCGGGACAGGTAAACACTGAAGCTTTCTTT
TRBV27	TRBD2	.	TRBJ2-1	CASSPSGSSYNEQFF	TGTGCCAGCAGTCCTAGCGGTAGCTCCTACAATGAGCAGTTCTTC
TRBV5-1	TRBD1	.	TRBJ1-2	CASSERTGVAYGYTF	TGCGCCAGCAGCGAAAGGACAGGGGTCGCCTATGGCTACACCTTC
TRBV19	.	few	TRBJ2-5	CASSTSGQIGETQYF	TGTGCCAGTAGTACTTCTGGACAGATTGGGGAGACCCAGTACTTC
TRBV28	TRBD2	.	TRBJ2-4	CASKAGGASNIQYF	TGTGCCAGCAAGGCGGGGGGGGCCTCAAACATTCAGTACTTC
TRBV5-4	TRBD2	.	TRBJ2-5	CASSLPTGGTETQYF	TGTGCCAGCAGCCTACCCACGGGGGGTACAGAGACCCAGTACTTC
TRBV13	.	.	TRBJ2-7	CASSPRGGSYEQYF	TGTGCCAGCAGCCCCCGAGGAGGGTCCTACGAGCAGTACTTC
TRBV4-1	TRBD2	.	TRBJ2-7	CASSERTSGVPVSQYF	TGCGCCAGCAGCGAGCGGACTAGCGGGGTGCCGGTATCGCAGTACTTC
TRBV10-3	TRBD1	.	TRBJ1-1	CAISVDRTNTEAFF	TGTGCCATCAGTGTGGACAGGACCAACACTGAAGCTTTCTTT
TRBV11-2	.	.	TRBJ2-7	CASSIGTSYEQYF	TGTGCCAGCAGTATCGGGACATCTTACGAGCAGTACTTC
TRBV7-2	TRBD2	.	TRBJ2-7	CASSFISGSSYEQYF	TGTGCCAGCAGCTTTATTAGCGGGAGCTCCTACGAGCAGTACTTC
TRBV7-2	.	once	TRBJ1-4	CASSWRGAANEKLFF	TGTGCCAGCAGCTGGAGGGGTGCGGCTAATGAAAAACTGTTTTTT
TRBV5-1	TRBD1	.	TRBJ1-1	CASSVDRNLGNTEAFF	TGCGCCAGCAGCGTGGACAGGAATTTGGGGAACACTGAAGCTTTCTTT
TRBV4-2	TRBD1	.	TRBJ2-7	CASSPPDRGGSYEQYF	TGTGCCAGCAGCCCACCGGACAGGGGCGGTAGCTACGAGCAGTACTTC
TRBV5-1	TRBD1	.	TRBJ1-1	CASSLRTGRTTEAFF	TGCGCCAGCAGCTTGAGGACAGGGAGGACCACTGAAGCTTTCTTT